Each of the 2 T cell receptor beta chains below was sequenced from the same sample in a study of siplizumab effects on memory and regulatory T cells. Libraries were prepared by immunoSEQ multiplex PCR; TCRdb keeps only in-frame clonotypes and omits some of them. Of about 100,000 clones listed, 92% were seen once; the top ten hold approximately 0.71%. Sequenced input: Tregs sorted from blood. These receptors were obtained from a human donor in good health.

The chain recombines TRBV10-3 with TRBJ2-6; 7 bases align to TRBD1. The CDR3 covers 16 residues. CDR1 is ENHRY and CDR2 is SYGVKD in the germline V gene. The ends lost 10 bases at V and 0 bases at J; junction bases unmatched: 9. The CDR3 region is CATGQVYYSGANVLTF. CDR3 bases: TGTGCCACCGGACAGGTGTACTACTCTGGGGCCAACGTCCTGACTTTC.

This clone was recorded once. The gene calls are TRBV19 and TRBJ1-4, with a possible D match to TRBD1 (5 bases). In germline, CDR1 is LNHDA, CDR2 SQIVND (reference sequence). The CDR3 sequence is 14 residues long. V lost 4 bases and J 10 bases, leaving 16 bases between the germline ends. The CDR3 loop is CASSSVGDRRKLFF. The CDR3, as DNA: TGTGCCAGTAGTAGTGTGGGGGATCGTAGAAAACTGTTTTTT.